This record covers a single T cell receptor (beta chain). Its cognate antigen has yet to be identified. Base-call qualities are not available, and no considerably larger clone is one nucleotide away. This sample was taken from a study of control samples from healthy donors and cancer patients (TCRdb year 2020). Library preparation used the immunoSEQ multiplex PCR assay. Entries here come from immuneACCESS through TCRdb and include only in-frame sequences with V and J called. Some clones fail to appear in such tables; in the studies checked, an unresolved V gene covers under half of the shortfall, and the cause of the remainder is unknown. The sample yields around 200,000 clones; around 94% were counted once. The top ten clones comprise over 1.2% of the sample. Including the terminal cysteine and phenylalanine, the CDR3 comprises 17 residues. Only the CDR3 DNA stays, 51 bases, in frame from base 1. V is clipped by 1 base and J by 9 bases, and the sequence between their germline boundaries is 22 bases long. The germline V gene yields MNHNS for CDR1 and SASEGT for CDR2.

The TCR originated in a man aged 50 to 59 in good health. Sequencing used blood. The sequence links TRBV6-1 to TRBJ1-5; D gene: possibly TRBD1, on 6 matching bases. The CDR3 region: CASSEVGHRVNEGPQHF. The sequenced DNA is TGTGCCAGCAGTGAAGTGGGCCACAGGGTCAACGAGGGGCCCCAGCATTTT.